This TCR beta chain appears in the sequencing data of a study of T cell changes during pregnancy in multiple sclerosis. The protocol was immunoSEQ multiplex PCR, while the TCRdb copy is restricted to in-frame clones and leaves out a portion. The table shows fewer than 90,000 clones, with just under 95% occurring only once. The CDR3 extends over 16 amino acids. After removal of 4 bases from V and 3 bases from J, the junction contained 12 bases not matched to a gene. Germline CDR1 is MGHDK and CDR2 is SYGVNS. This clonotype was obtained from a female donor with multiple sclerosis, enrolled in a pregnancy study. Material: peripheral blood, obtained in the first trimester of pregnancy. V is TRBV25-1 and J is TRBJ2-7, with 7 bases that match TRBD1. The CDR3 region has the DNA TGTGCCAGCAGTGGCCCGAACCCGGGACAGTACTACGAGCAGTACTTC. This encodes CASSGPNPGQYYEQYF.